Listed below are T cell receptor beta chains from one sample, sequenced in a study of cytomegalovirus exposure and HLA in healthy donors. Clones were sequenced by immunoSEQ multiplex PCR, and TCRdb holds only the in-frame ones, with some missing. Of fewer than 150,000 clones in the sample, around 83% are singletons; the top ten hold roughly 4%. Sequences were obtained from PBMCs. The receptors here all came from a man in his forties or fifties in good health and CMV-seropositive. CDR3s include the opening cysteine and the closing phenylalanine or tryptophan. The order of the fields is J gene, V gene, clone size, D gene, CDR3 protein, CDR3 DNA. The D gene is left open where the match is weak. Expanded clones are given a class, and other clones once, few, many or no size at all.

J gene: TRBJ1-1
V gene: TRBV6-4
clone size: NA
D gene: NA
CDR3 protein: CASSEGQGMSAFF
CDR3 DNA: TGTGCCAGCAGTGAGGGGCAGGGTATGTCAGCTTTCTTT

J gene: TRBJ1-2
V gene: TRBV25-1
clone size: once
D gene: TRBD1
CDR3 protein: CASSSPGQGSYGYTF
CDR3 DNA: TGTGCCAGCAGTTCTCCGGGACAGGGAAGCTATGGCTACACCTTC

J gene: TRBJ1-2
V gene: TRBV7-3
clone size: NA
D gene: NA
CDR3 protein: CASSQFWGEGYTF
CDR3 DNA: TGTGCCAGCAGCCAGTTCTGGGGAGAGGGCTACACCTTC

J gene: TRBJ1-4
V gene: TRBV19
clone size: NA
D gene: TRBD1
CDR3 protein: CASSSQGGHNEKLFF
CDR3 DNA: TGTGCCAGTAGTTCCCAGGGGGGACATAATGAAAAACTGTTTTTT

J gene: TRBJ1-4
V gene: TRBV2
clone size: NA
D gene: NA
CDR3 protein: CASSYNRGGDEKLFF
CDR3 DNA: TGTGCCAGCAGCTACAACCGGGGGGGCGATGAAAAACTGTTTTTT

J gene: TRBJ2-2
V gene: TRBV9
clone size: NA
D gene: TRBD1
CDR3 protein: CASSLYWTGGTGELFF
CDR3 DNA: TGTGCCAGCAGCCTGTACTGGACAGGGGGCACCGGGGAGCTGTTTTTT

J gene: TRBJ2-3
V gene: TRBV5-1
clone size: NA
D gene: TRBD2
CDR3 protein: CASSTTSGSPTDTQYF
CDR3 DNA: TGCGCCAGCAGCACGACTAGCGGGAGCCCCACAGATACGCAGTATTTT

J gene: TRBJ1-5
V gene: TRBV7-2
clone size: once
D gene: NA
CDR3 protein: CASSYQGSQPQHF
CDR3 DNA: TGTGCCAGCAGCTATCAGGGTAGTCAGCCCCAGCATTTT

J gene: TRBJ1-6
V gene: TRBV5-4
clone size: few
D gene: TRBD1
CDR3 protein: CASRRDRDNSPLHF
CDR3 DNA: TGTGCCAGCAGACGGGACAGGGATAATTCACCCCTCCACTTT

J gene: TRBJ1-6
V gene: TRBV30
clone size: few
D gene: NA
CDR3 protein: CAWSPRTMAPLHF
CDR3 DNA: TGTGCCTGGAGTCCCCGGACTATGGCACCCCTCCACTTT

J gene: TRBJ1-3
V gene: TRBV6-5
clone size: NA
D gene: NA
CDR3 protein: CASSYAVSSGNTIYF
CDR3 DNA: TGTGCCAGCAGTTACGCAGTCAGCTCTGGAAACACCATATATTTT

J gene: TRBJ2-7
V gene: TRBV5-4
clone size: NA
D gene: TRBD2
CDR3 protein: CASSSTSGGDEQYF
CDR3 DNA: TGTGCCAGCAGCTCGACTAGCGGGGGGGACGAGCAGTACTTC

J gene: TRBJ2-2
V gene: TRBV6-5
clone size: once
D gene: NA
CDR3 protein: CASSWGRTVGELFF
CDR3 DNA: TGTGCCAGCAGCTGGGGGCGCACAGTCGGGGAGCTGTTTTTT

J gene: TRBJ2-1
V gene: TRBV7-2
clone size: NA
D gene: NA
CDR3 protein: CASSLASGYEQFF
CDR3 DNA: TGTGCCAGTAGCTTAGCGTCGGGGTATGAGCAGTTCTTC

J gene: TRBJ2-7
V gene: TRBV6-4
clone size: NA
D gene: TRBD2
CDR3 protein: CASSVLAGTGYEQYF
CDR3 DNA: TGTGCCAGCAGTGTTCTAGCGGGGACCGGGTACGAGCAGTACTTC

J gene: TRBJ2-3
V gene: TRBV5-1
clone size: NA
D gene: NA
CDR3 protein: CASSLDGDLGDTQYF
CDR3 DNA: TGCGCCAGCAGCTTGGACGGGGACTTGGGAGATACGCAGTATTTT

J gene: TRBJ1-2
V gene: TRBV2
clone size: NA
D gene: TRBD1
CDR3 protein: CASIGDRLYGYTF
CDR3 DNA: TGTGCCAGCATCGGGGACAGGCTCTATGGCTACACCTTC

J gene: TRBJ1-4
V gene: TRBV30
clone size: NA
D gene: NA
CDR3 protein: CAWTPLGGTEKLFF
CDR3 DNA: TGTGCCTGGACTCCCCTCGGAGGAACTGAAAAACTGTTTTTT

J gene: TRBJ2-7
V gene: TRBV11-2
clone size: NA
D gene: TRBD2
CDR3 protein: CASSFVSGSYEQYF
CDR3 DNA: TGTGCCAGCAGCTTTGTTAGCGGGTCCTACGAGCAGTACTTC

J gene: TRBJ2-2
V gene: TRBV10-3
clone size: NA
D gene: NA
CDR3 protein: CASGQLNTGELFF
CDR3 DNA: TGTGCCTCCGGACAGCTAAACACCGGGGAGCTGTTTTTT

J gene: TRBJ2-7
V gene: TRBV7-2
clone size: NA
D gene: TRBD1
CDR3 protein: CASSYGQGSPREQYF
CDR3 DNA: TGTGCCAGCAGCTACGGACAGGGTTCCCCCCGGGAGCAGTACTTC

J gene: TRBJ2-2
V gene: TRBV19
clone size: NA
D gene: NA
CDR3 protein: CASSPRGGRELFF
CDR3 DNA: TGTGCCAGTAGCCCTAGGGGGGGACGGGAGCTGTTTTTT

J gene: TRBJ1-6
V gene: TRBV15
clone size: NA
D gene: NA
CDR3 protein: CATSRPVGGGGRSPLHF
CDR3 DNA: TGTGCCACCAGCAGACCCGTGGGGGGGGGCGGTCGATCACCCCTCCACTTT

J gene: TRBJ2-3
V gene: TRBV29-1
clone size: NA
D gene: NA
CDR3 protein: CSVEEFQSDTQYF
CDR3 DNA: TGCAGCGTTGAAGAGTTCCAGTCGGATACGCAGTATTTT

J gene: TRBJ1-2
V gene: TRBV9
clone size: NA
D gene: NA
CDR3 protein: CASSALQGPFDYGYTF
CDR3 DNA: TGTGCCAGCAGCGCCCTACAGGGACCCTTTGACTATGGCTACACCTTC

J gene: TRBJ2-1
V gene: TRBV11-2
clone size: NA
D gene: TRBD2
CDR3 protein: CASNLAGVYNEQFF
CDR3 DNA: TGTGCCAGCAACCTAGCGGGAGTTTACAATGAGCAGTTCTTC

J gene: TRBJ2-5
V gene: TRBV9
clone size: NA
D gene: NA
CDR3 protein: CASSVAPGQKGETQYF
CDR3 DNA: TGTGCCAGCAGCGTAGCGCCAGGACAAAAAGGAGAGACCCAGTACTTC

J gene: TRBJ2-3
V gene: TRBV2
clone size: NA
D gene: NA
CDR3 protein: CASSEVGMGGTQYF
CDR3 DNA: TGTGCCAGCAGTGAAGTAGGGATGGGAGGAACGCAGTATTTT

J gene: TRBJ2-7
V gene: TRBV7-8
clone size: NA
D gene: NA
CDR3 protein: CASSLVYRASYEQYF
CDR3 DNA: TGTGCCAGCAGCTTAGTCTACAGGGCCTCCTACGAGCAGTACTTC

J gene: TRBJ2-5
V gene: TRBV7-2
clone size: NA
D gene: NA
CDR3 protein: CASSRVGGAFSETQYF
CDR3 DNA: TGTGCCAGCAGCAGAGTGGGGGGGGCCTTTTCAGAGACCCAGTACTTC

J gene: TRBJ2-3
V gene: TRBV27
clone size: NA
D gene: TRBD1
CDR3 protein: CASSAMTGGPDTQYF
CDR3 DNA: TGTGCCAGCAGTGCCATGACAGGGGGCCCAGATACGCAGTATTTT

J gene: TRBJ2-2
V gene: TRBV5-1
clone size: few
D gene: TRBD2
CDR3 protein: CASSLSLAGDTGELFF
CDR3 DNA: TGCGCCAGCAGCTTGTCACTAGCGGGAGACACCGGGGAGCTGTTTTTT

J gene: TRBJ2-7
V gene: TRBV6-5
clone size: NA
D gene: NA
CDR3 protein: CASSPKRAPLREQYF
CDR3 DNA: TGTGCCAGCAGTCCAAAGAGGGCCCCACTACGGGAGCAGTACTTC

J gene: TRBJ1-3
V gene: TRBV30
clone size: NA
D gene: NA
CDR3 protein: CAWSVRRAGNTIYF
CDR3 DNA: TGTGCCTGGAGTGTACGCAGGGCTGGAAACACCATATATTTT

J gene: TRBJ2-2
V gene: TRBV30
clone size: NA
D gene: TRBD2
CDR3 protein: CAWTTAGAGELFF
CDR3 DNA: TGTGCCTGGACAACAGCGGGGGCCGGGGAGCTGTTTTTT

J gene: TRBJ2-1
V gene: TRBV29-1
clone size: NA
D gene: NA
CDR3 protein: CSVEEGRQAEWLSYNEQFF
CDR3 DNA: TGCAGCGTTGAAGAAGGGAGGCAAGCGGAGTGGTTATCCTACAATGAGCAGTTCTTC

J gene: TRBJ1-2
V gene: TRBV9
clone size: NA
D gene: NA
CDR3 protein: CASSVAETESYTF
CDR3 DNA: TGTGCCAGCAGCGTAGCGGAGACAGAGAGCTACACCTTC

J gene: TRBJ2-1
V gene: TRBV27
clone size: NA
D gene: NA
CDR3 protein: CASNPRPSGSYNEQFF
CDR3 DNA: TGTGCCAGCAATCCCCGACCTTCGGGCTCCTACAATGAGCAGTTCTTC

J gene: TRBJ1-6
V gene: TRBV9
clone size: NA
D gene: TRBD1
CDR3 protein: CASSGGQGNDSPLHF
CDR3 DNA: TGTGCCAGCAGCGGGGGACAGGGGAATGATTCACCCCTCCACTTT

J gene: TRBJ2-1
V gene: TRBV4-1
clone size: NA
D gene: TRBD1
CDR3 protein: CASSQPGQGVSYYNEQFF
CDR3 DNA: TGCGCCAGCAGCCAGCCGGGACAGGGAGTATCCTATTACAATGAGCAGTTCTTC

J gene: TRBJ2-7
V gene: TRBV11-3
clone size: NA
D gene: NA
CDR3 protein: CASSLRTAFSYEQYF
CDR3 DNA: TGTGCCAGCAGCTTAAGGACAGCCTTCTCCTACGAGCAGTACTTC

J gene: TRBJ2-5
V gene: TRBV7-9
clone size: NA
D gene: TRBD2
CDR3 protein: CASSLGTGTSGTQYF
CDR3 DNA: TGTGCCAGCAGCTTAGGAACCGGGACTAGCGGTACCCAGTACTTC

J gene: TRBJ1-3
V gene: TRBV18
clone size: NA
D gene: NA
CDR3 protein: CASSPRSLTGSSGNTIYF
CDR3 DNA: TGTGCCAGCTCACCACGAAGCCTCACAGGGTCTTCTGGAAACACCATATATTTT

J gene: TRBJ1-4
V gene: TRBV4-3
clone size: few
D gene: NA
CDR3 protein: CASSTRGAGSEKLFF
CDR3 DNA: TGCGCCAGCAGCACTCGCGGGGCAGGATCAGAAAAACTGTTTTTT

J gene: TRBJ1-5
V gene: TRBV29-1
clone size: NA
D gene: NA
CDR3 protein: CSVLSGFDQPQHF
CDR3 DNA: TGCAGCGTCCTTTCAGGGTTCGATCAGCCCCAGCATTTT

J gene: TRBJ1-2
V gene: TRBV4-3
clone size: NA
D gene: NA
CDR3 protein: CASSQGQTYGYTF
CDR3 DNA: TGCGCCAGCAGCCAAGGACAGACGTATGGCTACACCTTC

J gene: TRBJ1-4
V gene: TRBV6-4
clone size: NA
D gene: NA
CDR3 protein: CASSDSSRKLFF
CDR3 DNA: TGTGCCAGCAGTGACTCGTCTAGGAAACTGTTTTTT

J gene: TRBJ2-1
V gene: TRBV4-1
clone size: once
D gene: NA
CDR3 protein: CASSQETGYSYNEQFF
CDR3 DNA: TGCGCCAGCAGCCAGGAAACGGGGTACTCCTACAATGAGCAGTTCTTC

J gene: TRBJ2-3
V gene: TRBV30
clone size: NA
D gene: NA
CDR3 protein: CAWSWPGTDTQYF
CDR3 DNA: TGTGCCTGGAGTTGGCCAGGTACAGATACGCAGTATTTT

J gene: TRBJ1-2
V gene: TRBV5-4
clone size: NA
D gene: NA
CDR3 protein: CASSDGQRGGYTF
CDR3 DNA: TGTGCCAGCAGCGACGGTCAGCGTGGAGGCTACACCTTC

J gene: TRBJ1-3
V gene: TRBV7-3
clone size: NA
D gene: TRBD1
CDR3 protein: CASSLGGTAAGNTIYF
CDR3 DNA: TGTGCCAGCAGCTTAGGGGGGACAGCCGCTGGAAACACCATATATTTT

J gene: TRBJ2-7
V gene: TRBV27
clone size: NA
D gene: TRBD2
CDR3 protein: CASTPGGNPSYEQYF
CDR3 DNA: TGTGCCAGCACTCCGGGGGGGAATCCCTCCTACGAGCAGTACTTC